This is a list of T cell receptor beta chains from one sample in a study of blood T cell repertoires in COVID-19. Measured with immunoSEQ multiplex PCR; TCRdb has only the in-frame clones, and not every one. The sample includes 160,000 or so clones, roughly 93% of them seen just once. Sequenced sample: peripheral blood. The receptors derive from a woman aged 55-69 years with COVID-19, enrolled during active disease. Both conserved end residues are part of each CDR3. A D gene is named only where the DNA matches it firmly. The size entry is marked missing in some rows and otherwise reads once, few, many or a size class.

j_call clone_size v_call d_call cdr3_aa cdr3_nt
TRBJ1-1 . TRBV6-4 TRBD1 CASKRDRGSEAFF TGTGCCAGCAAGAGGGACAGGGGATCTGAAGCTTTCTTT
TRBJ1-2 . TRBV5-6 TRBD1 CASSPMGRGRGGYTF TGTGCCAGCAGCCCGATGGGCAGGGGGCGCGGGGGCTACACCTTC
TRBJ2-2 . TRBV6-5 . CASGLAANTGELFF TGTGCCTCGGGGTTAGCGGCGAACACCGGGGAGCTGTTTTTT
TRBJ1-5 . TRBV15 TRBD1 CATSRGTGGQPQHF TGTGCCACCAGCAGGGGGACAGGGGGACAGCCCCAGCATTTT
TRBJ2-2 . TRBV10-2 . CASSELGGRELFF TGCGCCAGCAGTGAGTTAGGGGGACGGGAGCTGTTTTTT
TRBJ2-1 . TRBV27 TRBD2 CASSPGLVNEQFF TGTGCCAGCAGTCCGGGACTAGTTAATGAGCAGTTCTTC
TRBJ2-7 once TRBV2 . CASRSRYLSYEQYF TGTGCCAGCAGGTCCAGGTACCTCTCCTACGAGCAGTACTTC
TRBJ2-2 . TRBV4-3 TRBD1 CASSQAEPGGGSGELFF TGCGCCAGCAGCCAAGCTGAGCCAGGGGGCGGTTCCGGGGAGCTGTTTTTT
TRBJ2-5 . TRBV18 . CASSPRVAGEETQYF TGTGCCAGCTCACCACGAGTGGCAGGGGAAGAGACCCAGTACTTC
TRBJ1-1 few TRBV19 TRBD1 CASSFQGENTEAFF TGTGCCAGTAGTTTCCAGGGGGAGAACACTGAAGCTTTCTTT
TRBJ1-2 . TRBV6-5 . CASSYGQSYGYTF TGTGCCAGCAGTTACGGGCAGTCCTATGGCTACACCTTC
TRBJ1-4 . TRBV6-1 . CASSDLAGPATNEKLFF TGTGCCAGCAGTGATTTGGCAGGCCCTGCAACTAATGAAAAACTGTTTTTT
TRBJ1-2 . TRBV4-3 . CASSQGTSNYGYTF TGCGCCAGCAGCCAAGGGACATCTAACTATGGCTACACCTTC
TRBJ1-2 . TRBV7-2 . CASSLDGVGVEGYTF TGTGCCAGCAGCTTAGACGGGGTTGGAGTAGAAGGCTACACCTTC
TRBJ1-2 . TRBV19 TRBD1 CASSTGGTGGDGYTF TGTGCCAGTAGTACCGGGGGGACAGGGGGCGATGGCTACACCTTC
TRBJ2-7 once TRBV4-3 . CASSQEPHEPLPLYEQYF TGCGCCAGCAGCCAAGAGCCCCACGAGCCTCTTCCCCTCTACGAGCAGTACTTC
TRBJ1-2 . TRBV7-2 . CASSPQTGPANYGYTF TGTGCCAGCAGCCCCCAAACAGGGCCGGCTAACTATGGCTACACCTTC
TRBJ1-4 . TRBV27 . CASGRVATNEKLFF TGTGCCAGCGGCAGGGTAGCAACTAATGAAAAACTGTTTTTT
TRBJ1-2 . TRBV7-8 . CASSDSGAIHGYTF TGTGCCAGCAGCGACTCGGGAGCAATTCATGGCTACACCTTC
TRBJ2-7 . TRBV4-1 . CASSQVLFVYEQYF TGCGCCAGCAGCCAAGTCTTGTTCGTCTACGAGCAGTACTTC
TRBJ2-7 . TRBV10-3 . CAISESGGSLYEQYF TGTGCCATCAGTGAGTCAGGGGGATCCCTCTACGAGCAGTACTTC
TRBJ2-5 . TRBV19 TRBD2 CASSIIAGDQETQYF TGTGCCAGTAGTATTATAGCGGGGGACCAAGAGACCCAGTACTTC
TRBJ1-1 . TRBV7-9 . CASSQPWGDTEAFF TGTGCCAGCAGCCAGCCTTGGGGGGACACTGAAGCTTTCTTT
TRBJ1-1 once TRBV4-3 . CASSQSDKNTEAFF TGCGCCAGCAGCCAATCGGACAAGAACACTGAAGCTTTCTTT
TRBJ1-5 few TRBV7-3 TRBD1 CASSLKCVWTGGRGGNQPQHF TGTGCCAGCAGCTTAAAATGCGTGTGGACAGGGGGTCGAGGGGGCAATCAGCCCCAGCATTTT
TRBJ2-2 once TRBV5-4 . CASSSGLGMSTGELFF TGTGCCAGCAGCTCAGGACTGGGGATGAGTACCGGGGAGCTGTTTTTT
TRBJ1-1 many TRBV5-1 TRBD1 CASSLHDRETEAFF TGCGCCAGCAGCTTGCATGACAGGGAGACTGAAGCTTTCTTT
TRBJ2-3 . TRBV19 . CASSVTSNTDTQYF TGTGCCAGTAGCGTGACATCCAACACAGATACGCAGTATTTT
TRBJ1-4 . TRBV7-2 TRBD1 CASSPQGVGEKLFF TGTGCCAGCAGCCCCCAGGGGGTCGGTGAAAAACTGTTTTTT
TRBJ2-7 . TRBV9 TRBD2 CASSVGTSGFYEQYF TGTGCCAGCAGCGTAGGGACTAGCGGCTTCTACGAGCAGTACTTC
TRBJ1-6 once TRBV5-1 TRBD1 CASRTGTGLTPAFSPLHF TGCGCCAGCAGAACCGGGACAGGCCTGACCCCGGCCTTCTCACCCCTCCACTTT
TRBJ2-3 once TRBV7-9 . CASSLLLERVTDTQYF TGTGCCAGCAGCTTACTCCTTGAGCGGGTGACAGATACGCAGTATTTT
TRBJ2-1 . TRBV7-6 . CASSKFTRGISDEQFF TGTGCCAGCAGCAAATTTACACGGGGGATTAGCGATGAGCAGTTCTTC
TRBJ1-4 . TRBV5-5 . CASSSRPSNEKLFF TGTGCCAGCAGCTCGAGGCCCTCTAATGAAAAACTGTTTTTT
TRBJ2-5 . TRBV5-1 TRBD1 CASGGQGYQETQYF TGCGCCAGCGGGGGACAGGGATACCAAGAGACCCAGTACTTC
TRBJ1-3 . TRBV6-5 TRBD1 CASSSGQVGNTIYF TGTGCCAGCAGCTCGGGACAGGTGGGAAACACCATATATTTT
TRBJ2-2 once TRBV7-3 TRBD1 CASSGDAGTGNTGELFF TGTGCCAGCAGCGGGGACGCCGGGACAGGGAACACCGGGGAGCTGTTTTTT
TRBJ1-3 . TRBV29-1 TRBD1 CSGGDRGIGNTIYF TGCAGCGGGGGGGACAGGGGAATCGGAAACACCATATATTTT
TRBJ1-5 . TRBV5-1 TRBD1 CASSLGGQGGQPQHF TGCGCCAGCAGCTTGGGGGGACAGGGCGGTCAGCCCCAGCATTTT
TRBJ1-2 . TRBV19 TRBD1 CASSLKDRAHF TGTGCCAGTAGCCTAAAGGACAGGGCCCACTTC
TRBJ1-1 . TRBV6-2/TRBV6-3 . CASSSLGLMNTEAFF TGTGCCAGCAGTTCTTTAGGACTCATGAACACTGAAGCTTTCTTT
TRBJ1-1 . TRBV9 . CASSPGEPMNTEAFF TGTGCCAGCAGCCCCGGGGAACCAATGAACACTGAAGCTTTCTTT
TRBJ2-1 . TRBV5-1 TRBD1 CASSLRVGTEYNEQFF TGCGCCAGCAGCTTGAGAGTAGGGACAGAGTACAATGAGCAGTTCTTC
TRBJ1-1 once TRBV19 . CASSLALNTEAFF TGTGCCAGTAGCCTAGCTCTGAACACTGAAGCTTTCTTT
TRBJ1-6 . TRBV9 . CASSPSSYNSPLHF TGTGCCAGCAGCCCGTCCTCCTATAATTCACCCCTCCACTTT
TRBJ2-5 . TRBV11-2 . CASSFNSGPETQYF TGTGCCAGCAGCTTTAACTCAGGGCCGGAGACCCAGTACTTC
TRBJ1-2 . TRBV2 . CASSERAASNYGYTF TGTGCCAGCAGTGAGCGGGCAGCCTCTAACTATGGCTACACCTTC
TRBJ1-1 . TRBV29-1 TRBD1 CSVDPRSPGGNTEAFF TGCAGCGTTGATCCACGGAGTCCAGGGGGTAACACTGAAGCTTTCTTT
TRBJ1-2 . TRBV6-2/TRBV6-3 TRBD1 CASSYRGQGIYGYTF TGTGCCAGCAGTTACCGGGGACAGGGAATCTATGGCTACACCTTC
TRBJ2-7 . TRBV7-3 TRBD1 CASSQGTGGEQYF TGTGCCAGCAGCCAGGGGACAGGGGGCGAGCAGTACTTC
TRBJ2-5 . TRBV5-1 TRBD1 CASSSTGGPETQYF TGCGCCAGCAGCTCGACAGGGGGTCCAGAGACCCAGTACTTC
TRBJ1-5 . TRBV19 . CASSIQSGMGQPQHF TGTGCCAGTAGTATACAATCAGGGATGGGTCAGCCCCAGCATTTT